This TCR beta chain was identified during a study of T cells in Graves' hyperthyroidism and ophthalmopathy. On the study more broadly: The initial diagnosis was the point when peripheral blood was collected, ahead of any treatment.

PBMCs stemmed from less than 13 ml fresh peripheral blood. This CDR3 contains 16 residues. V was cut by 4 bases and J by 3 bases, with 17 bases left in between. Germline CDR1 is SGHTS and CDR2 is YDEGEE. The source material, RNA transcripts, was used to amplify TCR beta CDR3 regions. Using the HTBI primer set, a first-round RT-PCR was run on the TCR CDR3. Each CDR3 protein gets one entry after TCRdb re-called the multiplex PCR reads with MiXCR. The sample lists hundreds of thousands of distinct CDR3 sequences; roughly a sixth were seen once. The sample was blood. The rearrangement joins TRBV5-8 to TRBJ2-1; D is uncertain. This receptor was obtained from a woman between 18 and 29 years old with Graves' hyperthyroidism. The CDR3 loop is CASSRGARPHYNEQFF. CDR3 nucleotide sequence: TGTGCCAGCAGCCGCGGTGCGAGGCCCCACTACAATGAGCAGTTCTTC.